These 28 T cell receptor beta chains originate from one sample sequenced in a study of blood T cell repertoires in COVID-19. The protocol was immunoSEQ multiplex PCR, while the TCRdb copy is restricted to in-frame clones and leaves out a portion. Among over 100,000 clones listed, over 70% were seen once. The sequenced sample was peripheral blood. These TCRs come from a woman aged 45-60 years with acute or convalescent COVID-19.

This clone was seen a single time. This chain uses TRBV7-8 with TRBJ1-5; D gene unclear. Looked up from germline, CDR1 is SGHVS and CDR2 is FQNEAQ. The CDR3 is 13 residues long. V lost 4 bases and J 13 bases, leaving 17 bases between the germline ends. The DNA of the CDR3 is TGTGCCAGCAGCTACACAGTGGGAGAAATACAGCATTTT. This encodes CASSYTVGEIQHF. Using reference TRBV7-8 and TRBJ1-5 for the parts outside the CDR3, the full variable domain is GAGVSQSPRYKVAKRGQDVALRCDPISGHVSLFWYQQALGQGPEFLTYFQNEAQLDKSGLPSDRFFAERPEGSVSTLKIQRTQQEDSAVYLCASSYTVGEIQHFGDGTRLSIL.

The CDR3 loop reads CASSRYGTSGGNEQFF. CDR3 nucleotides: TGTGCCAGCAGTAGATACGGGACTAGCGGAGGCAATGAGCAGTTCTTC. The V gene is TRBV28, the J gene TRBJ2-1; 11 bases line up with TRBD2. The germline gives CDR1 MDHEN, CDR2 SYDVKM. CDR3 length: 16 amino acids. V was pared by 5 bases and J by 6 bases, with 9 bases of the junction left unmatched. Full variable domain (remainder filled in from reference TRBV28 and TRBJ2-1): DVKVTQSSRYLVKRTGEKVFLECVQDMDHENMFWYRQDPGLGLRLIYFSYDVKMKEKGDIPEGYSVSREKKERFSLILESASTNQTSMYLCASSRYGTSGGNEQFFGPGTRLTVL.

The chain couples TRBV9 to TRBJ1-1; TRBD1 is a possible D gene (5 bases). The germline CDR1 and CDR2 sequences are SGDLS and YYNGEE. This CDR3 region has 13 residues. The germline V and J ends were trimmed by 1 base and 2 bases, with 6 bases remaining between them. CDR3 nucleotides: TGTGCCAGCAGCGTACAGGGAAACACTGAAGCTTTCTTT. Encoded protein: CASSVQGNTEAFF.

This clone was recorded only once. The chain couples TRBV19 to TRBJ1-2; perhaps TRBD1 as D (6 bases). Trimming pared 5 bases from V and 8 bases from J, leaving 18 bases between. Per germline, CDR1 LNHDA and CDR2 SQIVND (reference sequence). The CDR3 has 14 amino acids. The CDR3 protein is CASSPNPGHGGYTF. The CDR3, as DNA: TGTGCCAGTAGTCCGAACCCGGGACACGGCGGCTACACCTTC.

J is TRBJ2-1 and V is TRBV30; tentative D call: TRBD2 (6 bases). With 2 bases removed from V and 8 bases from J, the gap between germline ends came to 10 bases. Germline CDR1 is GTSNPN and CDR2 is SVGIG (reference sequence). The CDR3 contains 12 residues. The CDR3 loop reads CAWSRRGYEQFF. DNA of the CDR3: TGTGCCTGGAGTAGGAGGGGCTATGAGCAGTTCTTC.

The V and J genes are TRBV12-5 and TRBJ2-3; D is perhaps TRBD1 (5 bases). From germline, CDR1 is LGHNT and CDR2 FRNRAP. V lost 8 bases, J lost 1 base, and 7 bases lay in between. The CDR3 runs to 12 residues. For the CDR3, the DNA is TGTGCTAGTACAGGACGCACAGATACGCAGTATTTT. It codes for CASTGRTDTQYF.

This chain's CDR3 is CASSLGGIRNQPQHF. The CDR3 DNA reads as TGTGCCAGCAGTTTAGGAGGAATCCGCAATCAGCCCCAGCATTTT. The V gene is TRBV28, the J gene TRBJ1-5; D call uncertain. Germline V gives CDR1 MDHEN, CDR2 SYDVKM. V lost 2 bases, J lost 2 bases, and 10 bases lay in between. This CDR3 contains 15 residues.

This chain uses TRBV15 with TRBJ1-2; 9 bases match TRBD1. J was trimmed by 3 bases and V by 1 base; bases with no gene match: 9. Germline CDR1 and CDR2: LNHNV and YYDKDF (reference sequence). The CDR3 runs to 17 residues. The CDR3 nucleotides are TGTGCCACCAGCAGAGTAGGCGGTGGGGACAGGGACTATGGCTACACCTTC. Translating gives CATSRVGGGDRDYGYTF.

The chain joins TRBV7-2 to TRBJ2-5, with 9 positions matching TRBD2. Germline CDR1 and CDR2: SGHTA and FQGNSA. The CDR3 covers 15 residues. The V segment lost 4 bases and the J segment 2 bases; nucleotides outside the gene matches: 5. This CDR3 reads CASSSGTSLQETQYF. CDR3 sequence (DNA): TGTGCCAGCAGCTCCGGGACTAGCCTACAAGAGACCCAGTACTTC.

The gene calls are TRBV18 and TRBJ1-2; D is possibly TRBD1 (6 bases). The V gene's germline CDR1 is KGHSH and CDR2 LQKENI. The CDR3 runs to 15 residues. Between the trimmed V and J ends, which lost 6 bases and 4 bases, there was a span of 18 bases. The CDR3 bases are TGTGCCAGCTCCCGGGACACTACGACACTCTATGGCTACACCTTC. Its protein product is CASSRDTTTLYGYTF.

The J gene is TRBJ2-7, the V gene TRBV7-9; TRBD1 matches at 7 bases. This CDR3 is 13 amino acids long. Germline trimming cut 8 bases from V and 4 bases from J; bases unmatched to any gene: 8. Germline CDR1 is SEHNR and CDR2 is FQNEAQ (reference sequence). The CDR3 nucleotides are TGTGCCAGCTCCGGGACAGACAATTACGAGCAGTACTTC. Protein: CASSGTDNYEQYF.

The V and J genes are TRBV28 and TRBJ1-1; 10 bases are shared with TRBD1. J gave up 2 bases and V 4 bases, and 4 bases lay outside the gene matches. Germline CDR1 is MDHEN and CDR2 is SYDVKM. This CDR3 has 15 amino acids. In DNA form, the CDR3 reads TGTGCCAGCAGTTCCCCGACAGGGGGCAACACTGAAGCTTTCTTT. Its translation is CASSSPTGGNTEAFF.

V usage is TRBV6-2 or TRBV6-3 and J usage is TRBJ2-3; 9 bases match TRBD2. The CDR3 length is 17 residues. Germline CDR1 is MNHEY and CDR2 is SVGEGT. The J segment lost 4 bases and the V segment lost 4 bases, leaving 12 bases of the junction unmatched. The CDR3 bases are TGTGCCAGCAGTTCCCTCCGCGGGGGGGTGTCGTCAGATACGCAGTATTTT. Protein: CASSSLRGGVSSDTQYF.

The V gene is TRBV3-1 (or the pseudogene TRBV3-2), the J gene TRBJ1-1; no definite D call. Germline assignment: CDR1 LGHDT and CDR2 YNNKEL (reference sequence). The CDR3 is 14 amino acids. Trimming shortened V by 2 bases and J by 0 bases, and 7 bases separated the two germline ends. The CDR3 protein is CASSQMSMNTEAFF. The CDR3 nucleotides are TGTGCCAGCAGCCAAATGTCCATGAACACTGAAGCTTTCTTT.

This clone was picked up a small number of times. The V gene is TRBV5-1, the J gene TRBJ2-1, with a tentative D call TRBD2 (6 bases). The CDR3 runs to 14 residues. Trimming removed 4 bases from V and 0 bases from J, with 8 bases in between. Germline loops: CDR1 SGHRS, CDR2 YFSETQ. The CDR3 DNA follows: TGCGCCAGCAGCGGGGGGAGCTCCTACAATGAGCAGTTCTTC. The encoded protein is CASSGGSSYNEQFF.

The chain is built from TRBV5-1 and TRBJ1-4; D might be TRBD1 (5 bases). Trimming shortened V by 7 bases and J by 8 bases, and 21 bases separated the two germline ends. CDR1 SGHRS and CDR2 YFSETQ come from the germline V gene. The CDR3 consists of 15 residues. The CDR3 DNA reads TGCGCCAGCCGCTCGGCTCAGGGAGGCGGGGAAAAACTGTTTTTT. Encoded protein: CASRSAQGGGEKLFF.

The rearrangement joins TRBV11-2 to TRBJ2-1, with 9 positions matching TRBD2. CDR1 and CDR2 (germline): SGHAT, FQNNGV. This CDR3 is built from 15 residues. Trimming at V came to 6 bases and at J to 6 bases, leaving 9 bases not matched to a gene. The CDR3 bases are TGTGCCAGCAGTTTGACTAGCGGTTCCCTCAATGAGCAGTTCTTC. Protein sequence: CASSLTSGSLNEQFF.

This clone was observed a single time. Other DNA variants within this sample encode the same CDR3. The chain combines TRBV5-1 with TRBJ1-3, with 9 bases lining up with TRBD1. Germline V lookup: CDR1 SGHRS, CDR2 YFSETQ. The V segment lost 4 bases and the J segment 7 bases; nucleotides outside the gene matches: 0. The CDR3 is 12 amino acids. The CDR3 DNA follows: TGCGCCAGCAGCGGACAGGGGAACACCATATATTTT. Encoded protein: CASSGQGNTIYF.

The rearrangement joins TRBV19 to TRBJ1-1; a possible D gene is TRBD1 (6 bases). Germline assignment: CDR1 LNHDA and CDR2 SQIVND (reference sequence). Trimming stripped 5 bases from V and 5 bases from J, with 15 bases between. The CDR3 spans 14 residues. CDR3 sequence: CASSPQTGWTEAFF. Here the CDR3 DNA reads TGTGCCAGTAGTCCGCAGACAGGATGGACTGAAGCTTTCTTT.

J is TRBJ1-1 and V is TRBV5-4, with D perhaps matching TRBD1 (6 bases). CDR1 is SGHNT and CDR2 is YYREEE in the germline V gene (reference sequence). CDR3 size: 15 residues. V lost 9 bases and J 6 bases, leaving 24 bases between the germline ends. The CDR3 DNA follows: TGTGCCACCAACCTCCCACCCGGGGGGCGAGCTGAAGCTTTCTTT. Residues: CATNLPPGGRAEAFF.

V is TRBV10-2 and J is TRBJ2-2, with TRBD1 as a possible D gene (5 bases). The CDR3 spans 14 residues. Germline-derived CDR1 and CDR2 are WSHSY and SAAADI. V dropped 7 bases and J dropped 7 bases, with 16 bases sitting between them. CDR3 nucleotides: TGCGCCAGCAAGCAGGGAAATCTGGACGGGGAGCTGTTTTTT. Protein sequence: CASKQGNLDGELFF.

Turning to this clone: Distinct nucleotide sequences in the sample also encode this CDR3. The chain couples TRBV5-1 to TRBJ2-3, with 13 bases that match TRBD2. V trimming: 0 bases; J trimming: 3 bases; junction bases outside the gene matches: 1. The CDR3 is made up of 16 amino acids. Germline-derived CDR1 and CDR2 are SGHRS and YFSETQ. The CDR3 sequence is CASSLGGLAGTDTQYF. CDR3 nucleotide sequence: TGCGCCAGCAGCTTGGGGGGACTAGCGGGGACAGATACGCAGTATTTT.

The table lists this clone with a few counts. The rearrangement links TRBV10-3 to TRBJ1-1; 9 nucleotides match TRBD1. The CDR3 length is 16 residues. V shed 7 bases and J 5 bases; nucleotides not matched to a gene: 14. Germline V gene data show CDR1 as ENHRY and CDR2 as SYGVKD. CDR3 amino acids: CAIKLSAQGARTEAFF. The DNA of the CDR3 is TGTGCCATCAAGCTGTCAGCACAGGGGGCGCGGACTGAAGCTTTCTTT.

The rearrangement uses TRBV6-5 and TRBJ2-7; a possible D gene is TRBD2 (6 bases). The CDR3 covers 14 residues. CDR1 is MNHEY and CDR2 is SVGAGI in the germline V gene. V was pared by 6 bases and J by 5 bases, with 17 bases between. The CDR3 DNA reads as TGTGCCAGCAGGGGACCCACGCGGGGCGACGAGCAGTACTTC. Protein product: CASRGPTRGDEQYF.

The V call is TRBV5-4, the J call TRBJ1-2, with 8 bases lining up with TRBD1. This CDR3 contains 14 residues. The J segment lost 2 bases and the V segment lost 0 bases, leaving 0 bases of the junction unmatched. Looked up from germline, CDR1 is SGHNT and CDR2 is YYREEE (reference sequence). The chain's CDR3 is CASSLGQGNYGYTF. CDR3 sequence (DNA): TGTGCCAGCAGCTTGGGACAGGGGAACTATGGCTACACCTTC.

This clone appeared once. This chain joins TRBV18 and TRBJ1-1; D gene unclear. In germline, CDR1 is KGHSH, CDR2 LQKENI. The V and J ends lost 3 bases and 11 bases respectively, with 10 bases between them. There are 11 residues in the CDR3. Here the CDR3 reads CASSPGYDAFF. The CDR3 DNA is TGTGCCAGCTCACCCGGGTATGACGCTTTCTTT.

The chain couples TRBV11-3 to TRBJ2-7; tentative D call: TRBD2 (5 bases). Looked up from germline, CDR1 is SGHNT and CDR2 is YENEEA. V shed 5 bases and J shed 5 bases, with 16 bases lying between them. This CDR3 is 14 amino acids long. The CDR3 region is CASSPLGGGDEQYF. CDR3 DNA sequence: TGTGCCAGCAGCCCCCTCGGCGGAGGAGACGAGCAGTACTTC.

The chain recombines TRBV4-1 with TRBJ1-1; D unresolved. Trimming shortened V by 1 base and J by 2 bases, and 20 bases separated the two germline ends. This CDR3 spans 18 amino acids. The germline V gene encodes CDR1 MGHRA and CDR2 YSYEKL. CDR3 DNA sequence: TGCGCCAGCAGCCAAGGGGTATGGTCAGGTAGGTCTAACACTGAAGCTTTCTTT. Amino acid sequence: CASSQGVWSGRSNTEAFF.